This T cell receptor beta chain was profiled in a study of shared clonotypes between healthy human individuals (dated by TCRdb to between 2020 and 2021). Background for the entire study: A few men and a couple of women, aged 18 to 49 years, made up the cohort. For each donor, three plates each were used for CD4 naive and CD4 memory, two plates were used for CD8 naive, and one plate was used for CD8 memory. Blood TCR repertoires of roughly 5 healthy adults were deeply sequenced to estimate repertoire size and the extent of clonotype sharing between individuals. Different laboratories and diverse techniques were used to prepare libraries and sequence TCR repertoires, to increase sequencing depth and limit assay-specific biases. Leukapheresis yielded between about 0.94 and 10 billion PBMCs per donor. What the authors observed across the whole study: Because the study included a small number of donors, the genetic and exposure-history diversity represented was limited. Rarefaction of sorted-subset datasets indicated incomplete sequencing despite the large sequencing depth. Pairwise subsampling led to the expectation that sequencing depth would affect the degree of clonotype sharing among donors. Naive subsets generally had larger estimated clonotype richness than memory subsets did. Roughly 5% of naive CD4, roughly 3.5% of naive CD8, roughly 2.4% of memory CD4, and 0.35% to 0.5% of memory CD8 clonotypes were shared across a few donors. Higher generation probabilities were observed for clonotypes shared by all four sorted-subset donors than for non-shared clonotypes. Sampling was restricted to blood, and TCR repertoires in tissues likely differ from the TCR repertoires found in blood.

In the case of this clone: The specificity of this receptor is unknown. Per-base qualities were not stored, and no clone one base away is much larger.

Donors were healthy HIV-negative adults with no recently reported acute infections or vaccinations. All donors were Caucasian adults living in Nashville, Tennessee, USA. CD4+ T cells were enriched by magnetic negative selection; naive cells were then positively selected on CD45RA, and the negative fraction formed the memory subset. After blood collection by leukapheresis, PBMCs were isolated using Ficoll-Histopaque density gradient centrifugation and then cryopreserved in the vapor phase of liquid nitrogen. Purity and quantity of every magnetically sorted T cell population were checked by analytical flow cytometry. Genomic DNA was isolated from every sorted fraction and measured by UV absorbance on a Nanodrop 2000c. Using the deep immunoSEQ assay, TCR CDR3 regions were amplified from genomic DNA by multiplex PCR. Genomic DNA extracted from each cell subset was distributed evenly over all wells of several immunoSEQ 96-well plates, and each plate served as one replicate. For sorted subsets, approximately 190 ng of genomic DNA, equivalent to 25,000 to 35,000 T cell genomes, went into each replicate PCR. Purified libraries were quantified with a Qubit 3.0 fluorometer, sized on a Bioanalyzer 2100, and re-quantified with the KAPA Library Quantification kit. Every immunoSEQ 96-well plate was sequenced on a separate single-read 150-cycle Illumina NextSeq 550 flow cell. The paper's processing steps were these. Because only junctional sequences without quality scores were contained in the immunoSEQ output, filtering matching that applied to full-length reads could not be performed. Sequences were annotated with PyIR, a Python wrapper for IgBLAST v1.9, and V/J genes and CDR3 were assigned using IMGT germline references. Any read was removed if the V/J assignment was weak (E-value above 1e-6), the CDR3 was missing, or the read contained stop codons, out-of-frame junctions, or ambiguous translated residues. V3J clonotypes were defined by identical inferred V gene, J gene, and CDR3 amino acid sequence. To compute the percentage overlap between repertoires, the number of shared unique clonotypes was divided by the size of the smaller repertoire. Three approaches were used to assess repertoire richness: RTK rarefaction, the Chao1 estimator, and Recon v2.1 estimates of unobserved clonotypes. For all TCRbeta clonotypes obtained by the gDNA method from a few donors, generation probabilities were computed with OLGA. TCRdb obtained this table from immuneACCESS and retained in-frame rearrangements with V and J assigned. These tables miss some clones; where compared with another copy, unresolved V genes account for less than half of the shortfall, and the remainder is unexplained. V and J calls and clone size are those listed in that table; D and trimming were worked out from the DNA. The sample table lists approximately 2.4 million clones, 90% to 96% of them with a count of one. The top ten clones comprise around 0.13% of the sample.

Source material: naive CD4+ T cells sorted from blood. This specimen's cell subset or site label, per the study, means: CD45RA+ positively selected. This receptor was obtained from a man aged 18-30 years in good health.

The nucleotide sequence is TGTGCCAGCAGCGTAAAGTCCACAGATACGCAGTATTTT. Its protein product is CASSVKSTDTQYF. The chain joins TRBV9 to TRBJ2-3, with no confident D gene call. Counted from cysteine to phenylalanine, this CDR3 has 13 amino acids. The sequence is cut down to CDR3 DNA, 39 bases in frame from base 1. CDR1 and CDR2 were assigned from the germline V gene as SGDLS and YYNGEE. V is reduced by 1 base and J by 2 bases, leaving a spacing of 5 bases between them.